This T cell receptor (beta chain) comes out of a study of T cells after yellow fever vaccination. The sample holds a few counts of this clonotype. Its antigen is unidentified. It was through 5'RACE template switching that TCR cDNA was made, with a universal primer site and UMIs added. MiXCR, applied by TCRdb to the 5' RACE reads, yields one record per CDR3 protein. The sample carries roughly 340,000 distinct CDR3 sequences, approximately 4% recorded once. The germline V and J ends were trimmed by 1 base and 1 base, with 10 bases remaining between them. The CDR3 totals 15 residues. Germline V gives CDR1 MNHEY, CDR2 SVGAGI. Study observations and caveats: The CD4 and CD8 compartments had a small share of their clonotypes in common. Booster samples showed a return of most primary-vaccination clones (roughly 96% CD4, around 88% CD8).

The rearrangement joins TRBV6-5 to TRBJ1-2; D gene uncertain. The sample consisted of PBMCs, taken 5 days after the yellow fever booster vaccination. The clonotype was recovered from a man aged 18 to 29 who received the YFV17D yellow fever vaccine. In DNA form, the CDR3 reads TGTGCCAGCAGTTACTTAGGAGTTCTTAACTATGGCTACACCTTC. Translated: CASSYLGVLNYGYTF.